This T cell receptor (beta chain) is drawn from a study of control samples from healthy donors and cancer patients. Germline V gene data show CDR1 as GTSNPN and CDR2 as SVGIG (reference sequence). The CDR3 consists of 13 residues. Between the trimmed V and J ends, which lost 2 bases and 7 bases, there was a span of 12 bases. Sequenced by immunoSEQ multiplex PCR; TCRdb stores in-frame clones only, minus some. The sample includes fewer than 4,500 clones, about 80% seen only once; the top ten take about 9.4%. This chain connects TRBV30 to TRBJ1-5; no reliable D call. The TCR comes from a female donor with melanoma. The sample was formalin-fixed, paraffin-embedded tissue. Here the CDR3 reads CAWSNKGSQPQHF. DNA for the CDR3: TGTGCCTGGAGTAACAAGGGAAGCCAGCCCCAGCATTTT.